The sequence of this TCR beta chain was determined in a study of T cells in Graves' hyperthyroidism and ophthalmopathy. Across the whole study: Sampling of peripheral blood happened at initial diagnosis, prior to any treatment. Study-wide results and caveats: A model using 13 V-J features told ophthalmopathy apart from stable hyperthyroidism. Ophthalmopathy got predicted by the model a median approximately 6.3 months before its onset.

From germline, CDR1 is LNHDA and CDR2 SQIVND (reference sequence). The CDR3 is made up of 16 amino acids. V gave up 6 bases and J gave up 1 base, with 18 bases separating them. Diagnoses were made from clinical symptoms, serum measures (thyroxine and TRAb), thyroid ultrasound and orbital computed tomography. RNA transcripts served as the template for amplifying TCR beta CDR3 regions. During a first-round RT-PCR of the TCR CDR3, the HTBI primer set was used. TCRdb reprocessed the multiplex PCR reads via MiXCR and lists one record per CDR3 protein. The profile shows approximately 610,000 distinct CDR3 sequences, 14% to 15% of them singletons. This clonotype has just a few counts. Its cognate antigen is unknown.

The TCR sequence derives from a woman aged 40 to 50 with Graves' ophthalmopathy. Input material: blood. The chain links TRBV19 to TRBJ1-1, with D perhaps matching TRBD1 (6 bases). CDR3 amino acids: CASSRLWNRENTEAFF. Written as DNA, the CDR3 is TGTGCCAGTAGCCGATTGTGGAACAGGGAGAACACTGAAGCTTTCTTT.